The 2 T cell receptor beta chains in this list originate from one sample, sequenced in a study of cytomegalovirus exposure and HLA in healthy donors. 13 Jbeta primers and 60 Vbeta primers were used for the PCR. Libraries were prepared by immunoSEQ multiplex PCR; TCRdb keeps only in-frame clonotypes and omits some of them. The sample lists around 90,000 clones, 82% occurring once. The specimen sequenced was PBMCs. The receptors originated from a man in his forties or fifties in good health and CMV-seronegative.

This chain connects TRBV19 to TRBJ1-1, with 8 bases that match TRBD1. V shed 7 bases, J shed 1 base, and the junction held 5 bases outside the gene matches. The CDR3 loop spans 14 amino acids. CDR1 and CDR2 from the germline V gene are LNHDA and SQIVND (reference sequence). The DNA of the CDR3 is TGTGCCAGTATGAAAGACAGGGGGAACACTGAAGCTTTCTTT. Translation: CASMKDRGNTEAFF.

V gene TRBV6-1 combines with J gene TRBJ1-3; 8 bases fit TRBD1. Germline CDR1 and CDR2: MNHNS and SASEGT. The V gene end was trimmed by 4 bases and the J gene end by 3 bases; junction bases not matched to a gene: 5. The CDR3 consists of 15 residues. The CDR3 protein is CASSGPTGVGNTIYF. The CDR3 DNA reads TGTGCCAGCAGTGGACCGACAGGGGTTGGAAACACCATATATTTT.